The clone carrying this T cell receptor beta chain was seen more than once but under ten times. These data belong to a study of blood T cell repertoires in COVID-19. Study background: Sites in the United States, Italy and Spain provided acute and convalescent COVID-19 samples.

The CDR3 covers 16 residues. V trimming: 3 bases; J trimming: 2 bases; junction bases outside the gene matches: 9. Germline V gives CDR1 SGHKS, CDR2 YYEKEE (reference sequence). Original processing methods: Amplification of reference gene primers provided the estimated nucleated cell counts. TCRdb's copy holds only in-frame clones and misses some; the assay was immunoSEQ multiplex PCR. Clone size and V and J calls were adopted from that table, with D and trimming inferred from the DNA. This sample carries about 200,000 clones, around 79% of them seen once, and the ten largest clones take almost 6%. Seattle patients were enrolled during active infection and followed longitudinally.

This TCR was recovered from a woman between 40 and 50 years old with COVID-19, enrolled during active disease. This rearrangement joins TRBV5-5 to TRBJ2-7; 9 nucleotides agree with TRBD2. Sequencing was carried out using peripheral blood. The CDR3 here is CASSSRLAEITYEQYF. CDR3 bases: TGTGCCAGCAGCTCGAGACTAGCGGAAATAACCTACGAGCAGTACTTC.